This record concerns one T cell receptor beta chain sequence. The antigen remains undetermined. These data are taken from a study of cytomegalovirus exposure and HLA in healthy donors. General study points: Using a false discovery rate of 0.05, a later analysis showed that fewer than 20,000 TCR beta sequences were associated with HLA alleles.

The PCR used 60 Vbeta and 13 Jbeta primers. The protocol was immunoSEQ multiplex PCR, while the TCRdb copy is restricted to in-frame clones and leaves out a portion. The top ten hold 1.7% of the sample, which has approximately 140,000 clones, approximately 85% seen once. V was pared by 7 bases and J by 6 bases, with 10 bases of the junction left unmatched. The CDR3 contains 14 residues. From germline, CDR1 is SNHLY and CDR2 FYNNEI. This chain links TRBV2 with TRBJ2-7; 9 positions agree with TRBD1. The sample was PBMCs. The TCR was taken from a boy aged 10-17 years in good health and CMV-seronegative. The CDR3 region has the DNA TGTGCCAGCATCTCGGGACAGGGATGGGTCGAGCAGTACTTC. Translation: CASISGQGWVEQYF.